This T cell receptor (beta chain) emerged from a study of blood T cells in healthy people across ages. With a J-beta primer mix and a sample-barcoded 5' primer, a second PCR ran 7 to 11 cycles. TCRdb passed the 5' RACE reads through MiXCR, listing each CDR3 protein once. The data show around 1,500,000 distinct CDR3 sequences, with roughly 28% seen just once and less than 9.5% held by the top ten. Trimming cost V 2 bases and J 3 bases; bases outside gene matches: 7. This CDR3 region has 15 residues. In germline, CDR1 is DFQATT, CDR2 SNEGSKA (reference sequence). On this clonotype: What it binds is unknown.

General study findings and limits: The CMV status of each donor remained undetermined, and this could have confounded shifts in expanded clonotypes.

The source material was blood. The source of this sequence is a woman aged 25 to 39 in good health. V usage is TRBV20-1 and J usage is TRBJ2-3; 8 bases are shared with TRBD2. The CDR3 loop reads CSARPEREWTDTQYF. The CDR3 nucleotides read TGCAGTGCTAGACCAGAGCGGGAGTGGACAGATACGCAGTATTTT.